Following are 3 T cell receptor beta chains from one sample sequenced in a study of cytomegalovirus exposure and HLA in healthy donors. The PCR employed 60 Vbeta primers together with 13 Jbeta primers. Repertoires were generated with immunoSEQ multiplex PCR, while TCRdb's copy carries only in-frame clones and drops some. The sample's table shows some 150,000 clones. What was sequenced was PBMCs. The origin of the receptors is a woman aged 18-29 years in good health and CMV-seropositive.

For this clone: Other DNA sequences within the sample encode an identical CDR3. The chain has TRBV4-3 and TRBJ2-3; TRBD1 aligns across 8 bases. The ends lost 0 bases at V and 1 base at J; junction bases unmatched: 6. The CDR3 extends over 17 amino acids. Germline V gene lookup returns CDR1 LGHNA and CDR2 YSLEER. CDR3 in DNA: TGCGCCAGCAGCCAAGATGGGCCAGGGGGCCGCACAGATACGCAGTATTTT. Translation: CASSQDGPGGRTDTQYF.

J is TRBJ2-2 and V is TRBV11-3; 11 bases match TRBD2. V lost 0 bases to trimming and J lost 6 bases; unmatched junction nucleotides: 6. The CDR3 is 17 amino acids. Germline CDR1 and CDR2: SGHNT and YENEEA. CDR3 sequence (DNA): TGTGCCAGCAGCTTAGATCTCCTAGCGGGGGGCGCCGGGGAGCTGTTTTTT. Protein sequence: CASSLDLLAGGAGELFF. Supplemented by reference TRBV11-3 and TRBJ2-2, the full variable domain reads EAGVVQSPRYKIIEKKQPVAFWCNPISGHNTLYWYLQNLGQGPELLIRYENEEAVDDSQLPKDRFSAERLKGVDSTLKIQPAELGDSAVYLCASSLDLLAGGAGELFFGEGSRLTVL.

As DNA, the CDR3 is TGTGCGATTGCGCTAGCGGGGCGAGTTCACTACGAGCAGTACTTC. Translated, it gives CAIALAGRVHYEQYF. The chain is built from TRBV27 and TRBJ2-7, with TRBD2 matching over 9 bases. The CDR3 contains 15 residues. Germline-derived CDR1 and CDR2 are MNHEY and SMNVEV (reference sequence).